This TCR beta chain was sequenced during a study of molecular identifiers for immune sequencing clone quantification. TCRdb called the PCR reads again in MiXCR, with one record for every CDR3 protein. The data hold about 54,000 distinct CDR3 sequences, with about 25% observed a single time. The V gene end was trimmed by 6 bases and the J gene end by 2 bases; junction bases not matched to a gene: 9. CDR3 length: 16 amino acids. Germline lookup yields CDR1 LNHDA and CDR2 SQIVND (reference sequence). This clonotype turned up a few times. The sequence was obtained from a human donor in good health. Some libraries in this study had Jurkat cell RNA spiked in. V is TRBV19 and J is TRBJ1-5, with TRBD1 identical over 8 bases. The material sequenced was naive CD8+ T cells from blood, with Jurkat cell RNA spiked in. Subset here: FACS-sorted CD8+CD4-CCR7+CD45RA+ naive T cells. CDR3 coding DNA: TGTGCCAGTAGGCCCGTGGGGGGACAGGGCAATCAGCCCCAGCATTTT. It translates to CASRPVGGQGNQPQHF.